These 2 T cell receptor beta chains were sequenced from one sample in a study of blood T cell repertoires in COVID-19. Method: immunoSEQ multiplex PCR; TCRdb's copy keeps in-frame clones and lacks some. In the table there are 150,000 to 200,000 clones, approximately 86% of which are singletons. Specimen: peripheral blood. The receptors were gathered from a woman in her 40s with COVID-19, enrolled during active disease.

This chain links TRBV30 with TRBJ1-1; 10 nucleotides agree with TRBD1. The CDR3 contains 12 residues. Per germline, CDR1 GTSNPN and CDR2 SVGIG (reference sequence). V shed 5 bases, J shed 8 bases, and the junction held 5 bases outside the gene matches. CDR3 coding DNA: TGTGCCTGGGGGACAGGGGATTTGGAAGCTTTCTTT. Its translation: CAWGTGDLEAFF.

The CDR3 here is CASSFAPVQYGYTF. Here the CDR3 DNA reads TGTGCCAGCAGCTTCGCCCCAGTACAGTATGGCTACACCTTC. V and J are TRBV7-9 and TRBJ1-2; D remains ambiguous. In germline, CDR1 is SEHNR, CDR2 FQNEAQ (reference sequence). V lost 3 bases and J 5 bases, leaving 13 bases between the germline ends. The CDR3 extends over 14 amino acids.